The rows below give T cell receptor beta chains drawn from one sample of a study of molecular identifiers for immune sequencing clone quantification. One entry per CDR3 protein results from TCRdb running MiXCR on the PCR reads. The sample includes approximately 590,000 distinct CDR3 sequences, roughly 27% of them seen just once. The sample was naive CD8+ T cells from blood, with Jurkat cell RNA spiked in. Receptors were obtained from a human donor in good health. Some libraries in this study had Jurkat cell RNA spiked in. Both conserved end residues are part of each CDR3. The D gene is left open where the match is weak. Part of the rows lack a size; the others show once, few, many or a class for expanded clones.

J,size,D,V,length,DNA,CDR3
TRBJ2-2,-,-,TRBV4-1,13,TGCGCCAGCAGTAACCGGTACACCGGGGAGCTGTTTTTT,CASSNRYTGELFF
TRBJ2-5,-,TRBD2,TRBV28,16,TGTGCCAGCAGTTCCAGACTAGCGGGAGATGGAGAGACCCAGTACTTC,CASSSRLAGDGETQYF
TRBJ2-7,many,-,TRBV10-3,12,TGTGCCATCAGAGGGGACCACTACGAGCAGTACTTC,CAIRGDHYEQYF
TRBJ2-5,many,TRBD1,TRBV5-1,17,TGCGCCAGCAGCATACCCACCGGGACAGGATTCCAAGAGACCCAGTACTTC,CASSIPTGTGFQETQYF
TRBJ2-7,few,-,TRBV12-3/TRBV12-4,14,TGTGCCAGCAGCGACACGAATCGACGGGGCGAGCAGTACTTC,CASSDTNRRGEQYF
TRBJ2-7,-,TRBD1,TRBV5-6,13,TGTGCCAGCAGCTTAATACAGGGGTACGAGCAGTACTTC,CASSLIQGYEQYF
TRBJ2-3,-,-,TRBV12-3/TRBV12-4,12,TGTGCCAGCAGTTTGTCGGCTTATGCGCAGTATTTT,CASSLSAYAQYF
TRBJ2-7,-,-,TRBV20-1,14,TGCAGTGCTAGGACCCCGTCCCTTCCCTACGAGCAGTACTTC,CSARTPSLPYEQYF
TRBJ2-5,many,TRBD2,TRBV10-3,17,TGTGCCATCAGTGAGTCACTATGGACTAGCGAGCAAGAGACCCAGTACTTC,CAISESLWTSEQETQYF
TRBJ2-3,many,-,TRBV30,13,TGTGCCTGGCTGGGGGATAACGCAGATACGCAGTATTTT,CAWLGDNADTQYF
TRBJ2-1,-,TRBD2,TRBV4-2,16,TGTGCCAGCAGCCAAGAAACAGGACTAGCGAGTAATGAGCAGTTCTTC,CASSQETGLASNEQFF
TRBJ2-3,many,-,TRBV4-3,14,TGCGCCAGCAGCCAGGGTAGCTTTACGGGTACGCAGTATTTT,CASSQGSFTGTQYF
TRBJ2-3,-,TRBD2,TRBV5-6,16,TGTGCCAGCAGCGACGGGACTAGCGGAAACACAGATACGCAGTATTTT,CASSDGTSGNTDTQYF
TRBJ2-7,many,TRBD1,TRBV9,15,TGTGCCAGCAGCGTCGGGACAGTACTTGAGGACGAGCAGTACTTC,CASSVGTVLEDEQYF